This T cell receptor (beta chain) was recovered during a study of T-cell memory formation after mild COVID-19. For the study at large: Largely donor-specific TCR clusters were found.

TCRdb re-analysed the 5' RACE reads in MiXCR, keeping a single row per CDR3 protein. The table records around 320,000 distinct CDR3 sequences, roughly a fifth of them present only once. Germline values: CDR1 LGHNA, CDR2 YNFKEQ. The V and J ends lost 1 base and 10 bases, in that order; junction bases with no gene match: 5. The CDR3 runs to 14 residues. The sample holds many counts of this clonotype. Its antigen is as yet unknown. Study-level findings and limits: Among CD4+ contracting clones, most were CM and EM, and CD8+ ones EMRA. Within pre-infection memory, some responding clones were found, suggesting cross-reactive memory joined.

The rearrangement links TRBV4-2 to TRBJ2-1; 9 positions agree with TRBD2. Sequencing input: PBMCs or a T cell subset sorted from them (not recorded which). The receptor was isolated from a man between 18 and 35 years old who had mild COVID-19 (a few samples of this study predate the infection). Cell type and time point are not known. The CDR3 sequence is CASSQGSSGVEQFF. In DNA form, the CDR3 reads TGTGCCAGCAGCCAAGGTTCTAGCGGGGTAGAGCAGTTCTTC.